This note documents a single T cell receptor beta chain sequence. These data come from a study of blood T cell repertoires in COVID-19. Study background: Sites across the United States, Italy and Spain contributed samples from acute and convalescent COVID-19. In each case, the material was cDNA or gDNA derived from T cells, B-cell-depleted T cells, or PBMCs.

V dropped 4 bases and J dropped 1 base, with 8 bases sitting between them. The V gene's germline CDR1 is SGHNT and CDR2 YYREEE (reference sequence). This CDR3 comprises 13 residues. Sequencing was performed with immunoSEQ multiplex PCR; in TCRdb, only in-frame clones are kept and a portion is missing. The data contain 300,000 to 400,000 clones, about 89% of them singletons. The genes are TRBV5-4 and TRBJ1-2; D ambiguous. The source is a woman aged 25 to 45 with COVID-19, enrolled during active disease. The source material was peripheral blood. The CDR3 region has the DNA TGTGCCAGCAGCCCTGGGAGTAACTATGGCTACACCTTC. It encodes CASSPGSNYGYTF.